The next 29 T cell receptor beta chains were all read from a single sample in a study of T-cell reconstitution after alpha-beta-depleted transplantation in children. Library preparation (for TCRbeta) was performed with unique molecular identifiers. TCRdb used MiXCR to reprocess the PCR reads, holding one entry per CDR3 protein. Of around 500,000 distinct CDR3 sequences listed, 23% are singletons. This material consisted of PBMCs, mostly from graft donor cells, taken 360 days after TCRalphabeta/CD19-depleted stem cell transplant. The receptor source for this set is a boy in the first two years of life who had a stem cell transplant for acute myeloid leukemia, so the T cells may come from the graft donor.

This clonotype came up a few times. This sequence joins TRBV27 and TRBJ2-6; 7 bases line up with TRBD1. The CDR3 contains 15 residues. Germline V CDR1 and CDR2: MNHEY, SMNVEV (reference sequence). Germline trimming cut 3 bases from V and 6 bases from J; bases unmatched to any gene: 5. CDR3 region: CASSLTGWKANVLTF. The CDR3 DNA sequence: TGTGCCAGCAGTTTGACAGGGTGGAAGGCCAACGTCCTGACTTTC.

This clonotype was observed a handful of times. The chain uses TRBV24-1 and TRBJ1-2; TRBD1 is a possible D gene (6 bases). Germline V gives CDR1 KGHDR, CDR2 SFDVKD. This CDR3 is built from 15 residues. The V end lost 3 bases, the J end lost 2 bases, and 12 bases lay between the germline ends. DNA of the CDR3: TGTGCCACCAGTGATCCGCGGGGGGGCAACTATGGCTACACCTTC. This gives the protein CATSDPRGGNYGYTF.

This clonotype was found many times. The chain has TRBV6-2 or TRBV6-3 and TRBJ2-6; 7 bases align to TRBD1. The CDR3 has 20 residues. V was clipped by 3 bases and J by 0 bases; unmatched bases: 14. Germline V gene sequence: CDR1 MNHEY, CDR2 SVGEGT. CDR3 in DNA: TGTGCCAGCAGTTATTCCCTGGGGACAGCGAGTAGCTCTGGGGCCAACGTCCTGACTTTC. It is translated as CASSYSLGTASSSGANVLTF.

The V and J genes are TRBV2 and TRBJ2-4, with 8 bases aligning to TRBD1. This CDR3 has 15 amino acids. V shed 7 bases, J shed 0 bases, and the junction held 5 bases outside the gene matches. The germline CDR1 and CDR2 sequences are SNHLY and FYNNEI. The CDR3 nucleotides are TGTGCCAGCACAGACAGGGGACAAGCCAAAAACATTCAGTACTTC. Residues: CASTDRGQAKNIQYF.

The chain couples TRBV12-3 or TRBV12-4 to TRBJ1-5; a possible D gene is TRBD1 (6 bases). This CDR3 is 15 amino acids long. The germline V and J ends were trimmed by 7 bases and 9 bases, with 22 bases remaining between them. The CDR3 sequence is CASNPSRGSISPQHF. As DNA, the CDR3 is TGTGCCAGCAATCCCTCCAGGGGTAGCATATCGCCCCAGCATTTT.

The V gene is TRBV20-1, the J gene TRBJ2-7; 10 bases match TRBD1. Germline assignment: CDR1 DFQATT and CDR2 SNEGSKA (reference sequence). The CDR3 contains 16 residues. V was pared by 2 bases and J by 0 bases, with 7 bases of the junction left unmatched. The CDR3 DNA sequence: TGCAGTGCTAGAAAGTTCCGACAGGGGGCCTCCTACGAGCAGTACTTC. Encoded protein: CSARKFRQGASYEQYF.

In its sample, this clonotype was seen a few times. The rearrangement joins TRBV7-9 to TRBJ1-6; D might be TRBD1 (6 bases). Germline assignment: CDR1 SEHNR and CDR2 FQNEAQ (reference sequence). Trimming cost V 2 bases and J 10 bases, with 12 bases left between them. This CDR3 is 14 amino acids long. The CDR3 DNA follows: TGTGCCAGCAGCTTACTACAGGGTACCTCACCCCTCCACTTT. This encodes CASSLLQGTSPLHF.

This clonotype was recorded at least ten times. CDR3 sequence reads: CSARRRGAYTDTQYF. In DNA form, the CDR3 reads TGCAGTGCTAGACGGCGGGGGGCATACACAGATACGCAGTATTTT. The chain combines TRBV20-1 with TRBJ2-3; 8 bases align to TRBD2. The CDR3 has 15 residues. The J segment lost 2 bases and the V segment lost 2 bases, leaving 6 bases of the junction unmatched. The germline CDR1 and CDR2 sequences are DFQATT and SNEGSKA (reference sequence).

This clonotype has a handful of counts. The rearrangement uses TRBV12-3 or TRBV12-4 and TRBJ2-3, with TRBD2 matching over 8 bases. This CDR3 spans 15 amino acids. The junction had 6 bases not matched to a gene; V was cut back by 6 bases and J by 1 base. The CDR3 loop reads CASSLTSVGTDTQYF. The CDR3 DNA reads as TGTGCCAGCAGCCTGACTAGCGTAGGCACAGATACGCAGTATTTT.

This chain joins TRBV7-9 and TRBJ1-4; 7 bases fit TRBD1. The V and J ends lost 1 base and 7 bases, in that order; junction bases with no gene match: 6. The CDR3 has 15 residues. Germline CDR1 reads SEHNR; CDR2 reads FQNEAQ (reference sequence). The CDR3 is CASSLGGGRIEKLFF. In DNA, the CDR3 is TGTGCCAGCAGCTTAGGAGGGGGCAGGATTGAAAAACTGTTTTTT. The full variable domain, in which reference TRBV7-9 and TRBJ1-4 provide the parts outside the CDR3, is DTGVSQNPRHKITKRGQNVTFRCDPISEHNRLYWYRQTLGQGPEFLTYFQNEAQLEKSRLLSDRFSAERPKGSFSTLEIQRTEQGDSAMYLCASSLGGGRIEKLFFGSGTQLSVL.

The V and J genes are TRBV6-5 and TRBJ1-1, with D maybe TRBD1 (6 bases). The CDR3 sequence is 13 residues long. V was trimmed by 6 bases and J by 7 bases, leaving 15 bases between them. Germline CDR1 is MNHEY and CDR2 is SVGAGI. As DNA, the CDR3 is TGTGCCAGCAGCCCATCGGGGGGGCGTGAAGCTTTCTTT. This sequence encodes CASSPSGGREAFF.

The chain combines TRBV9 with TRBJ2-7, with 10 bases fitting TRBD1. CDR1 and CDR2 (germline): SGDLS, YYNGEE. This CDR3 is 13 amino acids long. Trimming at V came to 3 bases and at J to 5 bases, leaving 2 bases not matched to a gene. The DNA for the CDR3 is TGTGCCAGCAGCGCGACAGGGGGCAACGAGCAGTACTTC. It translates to CASSATGGNEQYF. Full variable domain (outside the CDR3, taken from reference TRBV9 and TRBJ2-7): DSGVTQTPKHLITATGQRVTLRCSPRSGDLSVYWYQQSLDQGLQFLIQYYNGEERAKGNILERFSAQQFPDLHSELNLSSLELGDSALYFCASSATGGNEQYFGPGTRLTVT.

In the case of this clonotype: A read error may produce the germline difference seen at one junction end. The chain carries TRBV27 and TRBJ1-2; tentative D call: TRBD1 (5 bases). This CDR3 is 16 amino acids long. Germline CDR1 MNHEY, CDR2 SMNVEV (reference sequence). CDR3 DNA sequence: TGTGCCAGCAGTGTATCGGGACTGGCCCACCGCTATGGCTACACCTTC. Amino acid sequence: CASSVSGLAHRYGYTF.

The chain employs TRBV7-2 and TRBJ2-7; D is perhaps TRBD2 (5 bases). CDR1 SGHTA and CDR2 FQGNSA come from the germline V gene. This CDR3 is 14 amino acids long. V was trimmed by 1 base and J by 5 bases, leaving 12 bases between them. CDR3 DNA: TGTGCCAGCAGCTTAGGGCGAGGGAACCACGAGCAGTACTTC. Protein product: CASSLGRGNHEQYF. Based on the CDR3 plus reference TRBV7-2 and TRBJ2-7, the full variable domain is GAGVSQSPSNKVTEKGKDVELRCDPISGHTALYWYRQSLGQGLEFLIYFQGNSAPDKSGLPSDRFSAERTGGSVSTLTIQRTQQEDSAVYLCASSLGRGNHEQYFGPGTRLTVT.

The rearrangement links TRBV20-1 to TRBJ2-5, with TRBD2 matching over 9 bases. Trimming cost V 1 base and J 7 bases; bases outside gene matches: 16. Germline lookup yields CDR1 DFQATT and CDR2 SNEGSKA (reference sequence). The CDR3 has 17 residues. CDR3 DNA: TGCAGTGCTAGAGCACCTCTTAGGACTAGCGTCTGGGTGACCCAGTACTTC. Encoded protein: CSARAPLRTSVWVTQYF.

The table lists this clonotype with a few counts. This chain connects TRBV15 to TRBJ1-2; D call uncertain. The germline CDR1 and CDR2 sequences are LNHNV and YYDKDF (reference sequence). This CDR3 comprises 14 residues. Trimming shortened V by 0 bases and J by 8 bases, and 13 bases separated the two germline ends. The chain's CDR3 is CATSRDVGVGGYTF. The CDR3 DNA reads TGTGCCACCAGCAGAGATGTCGGGGTAGGAGGCTACACCTTC.

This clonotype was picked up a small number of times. The CDR3 DNA reads as TGCGCCAGCAGCTCCCCAGGGACTAGCGGGGGGGTAGAGACCCAGTACTTC. It codes for CASSSPGTSGGVETQYF. The rearrangement joins TRBV5-1 to TRBJ2-5; 16 positions match TRBD2. This CDR3 comprises 17 residues. Germline V CDR1 and CDR2: SGHRS, YFSETQ. J gave up 4 bases and V 3 bases, and 6 bases lay outside the gene matches.

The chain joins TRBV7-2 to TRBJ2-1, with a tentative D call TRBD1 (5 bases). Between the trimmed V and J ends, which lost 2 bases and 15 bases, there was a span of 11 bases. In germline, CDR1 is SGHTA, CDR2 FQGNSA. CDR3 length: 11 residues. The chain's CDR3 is CASSLLTGRFF. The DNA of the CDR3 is TGTGCCAGCAGCTTATTAACAGGACGGTTCTTC.

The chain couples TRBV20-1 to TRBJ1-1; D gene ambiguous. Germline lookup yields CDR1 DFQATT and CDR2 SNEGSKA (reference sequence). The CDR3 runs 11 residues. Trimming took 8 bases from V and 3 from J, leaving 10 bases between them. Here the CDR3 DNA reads TGCAGTTCGACAAGCTACACTGAAGCTTTCTTT. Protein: CSSTSYTEAFF.

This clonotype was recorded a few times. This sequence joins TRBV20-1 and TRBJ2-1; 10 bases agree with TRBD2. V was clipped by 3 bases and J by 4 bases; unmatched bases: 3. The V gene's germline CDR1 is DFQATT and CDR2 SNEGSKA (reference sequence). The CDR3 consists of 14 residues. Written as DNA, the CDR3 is TGCAGTGCTAGGACTAGCGGGTTGTACAATGAGCAGTTCTTC. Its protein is CSARTSGLYNEQFF.

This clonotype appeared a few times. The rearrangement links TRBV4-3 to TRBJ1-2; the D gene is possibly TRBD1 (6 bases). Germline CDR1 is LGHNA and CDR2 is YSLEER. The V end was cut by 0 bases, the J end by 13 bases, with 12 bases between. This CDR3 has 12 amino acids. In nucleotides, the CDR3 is TGCGCCAGCAGCCAAGATCGGGGGCCGGGCACCTTC. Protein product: CASSQDRGPGTF.

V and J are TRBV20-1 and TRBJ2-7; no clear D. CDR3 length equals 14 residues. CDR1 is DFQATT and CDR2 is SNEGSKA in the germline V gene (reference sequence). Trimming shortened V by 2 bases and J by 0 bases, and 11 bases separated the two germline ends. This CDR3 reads CSARPRISSYEQYV. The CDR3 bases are TGCAGTGCTAGACCGAGAATATCCTCCTACGAGCAGTACGTC.

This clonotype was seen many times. The CDR3 protein is CSARDLGSGNTIYF. For the CDR3, the DNA is TGCAGTGCTAGAGATCTAGGCTCTGGAAACACCATATATTTT. The rearrangement joins TRBV20-1 to TRBJ1-3; no firm D call. Germline V gene sequence: CDR1 DFQATT, CDR2 SNEGSKA (reference sequence). The length of the CDR3 is 14 residues. V lost 0 bases, J lost 0 bases, and 6 bases lay in between.

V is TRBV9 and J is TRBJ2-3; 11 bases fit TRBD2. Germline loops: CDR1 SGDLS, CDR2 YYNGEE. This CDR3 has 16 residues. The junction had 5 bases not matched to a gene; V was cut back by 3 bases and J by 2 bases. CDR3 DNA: TGTGCCAGCAGCGACCTAGCGGGGGGCCCCACAGATACGCAGTATTTT. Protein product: CASSDLAGGPTDTQYF.

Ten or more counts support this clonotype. The CDR3 loop is CAISEGKRVYQPQHF. The DNA for the CDR3 is TGTGCCATCAGTGAAGGGAAAAGGGTTTATCAGCCCCAGCATTTT. The chain links TRBV10-3 to TRBJ1-5; D call uncertain. CDR1 is ENHRY, CDR2 SYGVKD, per germline. V gave up 3 bases and J gave up 5 bases, with 14 bases separating them. This CDR3 contains 15 residues.

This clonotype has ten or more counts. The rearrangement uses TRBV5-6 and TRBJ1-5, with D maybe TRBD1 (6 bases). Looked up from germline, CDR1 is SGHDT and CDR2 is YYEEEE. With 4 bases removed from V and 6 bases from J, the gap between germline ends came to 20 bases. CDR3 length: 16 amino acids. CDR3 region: CASSQSTGYWGQPQHF. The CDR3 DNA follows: TGTGCCAGCAGCCAGTCGACAGGTTATTGGGGTCAGCCCCAGCATTTT. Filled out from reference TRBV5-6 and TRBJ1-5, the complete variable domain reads DAGVTQSPTHLIKTRGQQVTLRCSPKSGHDTVSWYQQALGQGPQFIFQYYEEEERQRGNFPDRFSGHQFPNYSSELNVNALLLGDSALYLCASSQSTGYWGQPQHFGDGTRLSIL.

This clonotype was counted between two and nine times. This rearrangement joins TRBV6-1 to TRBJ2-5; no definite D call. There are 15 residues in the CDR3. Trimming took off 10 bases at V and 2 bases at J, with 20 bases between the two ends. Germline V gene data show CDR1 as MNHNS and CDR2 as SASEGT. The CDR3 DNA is TGTGCCACCAGATCCAGTGATTTGGGACAAGAGACCCAGTACTTC. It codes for CATRSSDLGQETQYF.

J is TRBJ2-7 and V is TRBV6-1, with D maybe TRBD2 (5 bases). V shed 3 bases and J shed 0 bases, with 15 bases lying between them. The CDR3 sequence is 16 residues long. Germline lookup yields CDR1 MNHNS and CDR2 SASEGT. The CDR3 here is CASSDLASRSSYEQYF. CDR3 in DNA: TGTGCCAGCAGTGACCTGGCTAGCCGAAGCTCCTACGAGCAGTACTTC.

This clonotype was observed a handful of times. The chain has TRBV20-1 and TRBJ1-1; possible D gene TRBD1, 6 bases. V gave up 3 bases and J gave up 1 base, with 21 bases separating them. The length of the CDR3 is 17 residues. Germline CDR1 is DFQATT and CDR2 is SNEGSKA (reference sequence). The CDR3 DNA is TGCAGTGCTAGGAACCGGGACATCTCCGAGCAGAACACTGAAGCTTTCTTT. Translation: CSARNRDISEQNTEAFF.